These 26 T cell receptor beta chains share one sample of origin, sequenced in a study of Tregs in tolerant kidney transplant recipients (dated by TCRdb to between 2017 and 2020). The sample's time point, from its label and the paper: blood sample drawn before combined kidney and bone marrow transplant. Receptor amplification or capture employed the immunoSEQ multiplex PCR assay. In TCRdb, the immuneACCESS table is reduced to in-frame sequences with V and J assigned. These tables do not hold every clone; where another copy was compared, an unresolved V gene accounts for under half, and the others remain unexplained. Present in this sample are about 110,000 clones, around 87% of which were seen just once. More than 0.3% of the sample lies in the top ten. Sequenced here: CD4+ T cells from blood, sampled before the transplant. Receptors were obtained from a human donor who received a combined kidney and bone marrow transplant.

V is TRBV28 and J is TRBJ2-4, with 7 bases that match TRBD2. There are 15 residues in the CDR3. Germline V gives CDR1 MDHEN, CDR2 SYDVKM. Trimming removed 2 bases from V and 2 bases from J; junction bases left unmatched: 3. The CDR3 nucleotides are TGTGCCAGCAGTTTAACAGCGGGAACCAAAAACATTCAGTACTTC. Residues: CASSLTAGTKNIQYF.

The chain joins TRBV6-6 to TRBJ2-2; TRBD1 is a possible D gene (6 bases). The CDR3 contains 14 residues. Germline V CDR1 and CDR2: MNHNY, SVGAGI (reference sequence). V was cut by 7 bases and J by 4 bases, with 13 bases left in between. The CDR3 region is CASMAGVITGELFF. In DNA form, the CDR3 reads TGTGCCAGCATGGCAGGGGTCATCACCGGGGAGCTGTTTTTT.

V gene TRBV29-1 combines with J gene TRBJ2-5, with 10 bases matching TRBD2. V dropped 5 bases and J dropped 5; count of bases not matched to a gene: 8. The CDR3 is made up of 14 amino acids. Germline values: CDR1 SQVTM, CDR2 ANQGSEA. CDR3: CSVRLAGQWETQYF. The CDR3 nucleotides read TGCAGCGTTCGACTAGCGGGCCAATGGGAGACCCAGTACTTC.

This clone is a singleton in its sample. J is TRBJ2-7 and V is TRBV27, with D possibly matching TRBD1 (5 bases). Germline lookup yields CDR1 MNHEY and CDR2 SMNVEV (reference sequence). This CDR3 is 13 amino acids long. The V gene lost 4 bases and the J gene lost 3 bases, with 10 bases spanning the gap. CDR3 DNA: TGTGCCAGCAGTTGGAGACAGAGCTACGAGCAGTACTTC. It codes for CASSWRQSYEQYF.

This chain links TRBV19 with TRBJ1-2; weak D call: TRBD1 (6 bases). In germline, CDR1 is LNHDA, CDR2 SQIVND (reference sequence). The CDR3 extends over 13 amino acids. The V gene lost 2 bases and the J gene lost 7 bases, with 11 bases spanning the gap. Here the CDR3 DNA reads TGTGCCAGTAGTATAACACAGGGATCTGGCTACACCTTC. Translating gives CASSITQGSGYTF.

The genes are TRBV5-4 and TRBJ2-3, with D unclear. The CDR3 length is 12 residues. In germline, CDR1 is SGHNT, CDR2 YYREEE (reference sequence). Trimming removed 2 bases from V and 6 bases from J, with 7 bases in between. The CDR3 region is CASSFSGDTQYF. For the CDR3, the DNA is TGTGCCAGCAGCTTTAGTGGTGATACGCAGTATTTT.

The gene calls are TRBV5-1 and TRBJ1-4; weak D call: TRBD1 (5 bases). Germline V lookup: CDR1 SGHRS, CDR2 YFSETQ. V was trimmed by 4 bases and J by 5 bases, leaving 18 bases between them. This CDR3 contains 16 residues. The CDR3 loop reads CASSPREGLQNEKLFF. In DNA, the CDR3 is TGCGCCAGCAGCCCCAGGGAGGGGCTCCAAAATGAAAAACTGTTTTTT.

V gene TRBV6-5 combines with J gene TRBJ1-1; D ambiguous. Between the trimmed V and J ends, which lost 6 bases and 1 base, there was a span of 12 bases. The CDR3 has 14 amino acids. Germline V gene lookup returns CDR1 MNHEY and CDR2 SVGAGI. CDR3 region: CASSSMGGNTEAFF. CDR3 DNA: TGTGCCAGCAGCTCCATGGGAGGGAACACTGAAGCTTTCTTT.

The V gene is TRBV6-5, the J gene TRBJ2-1, with 15 bases lining up with TRBD2. Germline assignment: CDR1 MNHEY and CDR2 SVGAGI. The CDR3 spans 16 residues. Losses at the gene ends were 3 bases for V and 8 bases for J; bases not matched to a gene: 5. The CDR3 sequence: CASSYPGLAGGYEQFF. The CDR3 DNA reads as TGTGCCAGCAGTTATCCGGGACTAGCGGGAGGATATGAGCAGTTCTTC.

The CDR3 is CASSKQGANTEAFF. CDR3 nucleotide sequence: TGTGCCAGCAGTAAACAGGGAGCCAACACTGAAGCTTTCTTT. This rearrangement joins TRBV6-5 to TRBJ1-1; the D gene is possibly TRBD1 (6 bases). Germline loops: CDR1 MNHEY, CDR2 SVGAGI. The CDR3 runs to 14 residues. The V and J ends lost 5 bases and 2 bases respectively, with 12 bases between them.

The V call is TRBV12-2, the J call TRBJ2-1; the table's D call, TRBD2, has no DNA check behind it. TRBV12-2 is classified as a pseudogene. The length of the CDR3 is 19 residues. CDR3 residues: CASRFPGLAGVPSYNEQFF. The CDR3 coding sequence is TGTGCAAGTCGCTTTCCGGGACTAGCGGGGGTCCCCTCCTACAATGAGCAGTTCTTC.

This chain connects TRBV27 to TRBJ2-1; TRBD1 agrees at 7 bases. Trimming cost V 4 bases and J 8 bases; bases outside gene matches: 5. The CDR3 consists of 13 residues. Per the germline V gene, CDR1 is MNHEY and CDR2 is SMNVEV (reference sequence). For the CDR3, the DNA is TGTGCCAGCAGTTGGAGAGGGGGCGATGAGCAGTTCTTC. It yields the protein CASSWRGGDEQFF.

This chain joins TRBV7-9 and TRBJ2-1, with 12 bases fitting TRBD2. CDR3 length: 18 residues. CDR1 is SEHNR, CDR2 FQNEAQ, per germline (reference sequence). The V segment lost 4 bases and the J segment 7 bases; nucleotides outside the gene matches: 14. CDR3 coding DNA: TGTGCCAGCAGCTCGAAATGGAGACTAGCGGGAGAACGGAATGAGCAGTTCTTC. As protein: CASSSKWRLAGERNEQFF.

The J gene is TRBJ2-1, the V gene TRBV6-5, with 9 nucleotides matching TRBD1. Germline CDR1 reads MNHEY; CDR2 reads SVGAGI. Germline trimming cut 0 bases from V and 5 bases from J; bases unmatched to any gene: 5. This CDR3 region has 16 residues. For the CDR3, the DNA is TGTGCCAGCAGTTACTCGACAGGGGGACCAAACAATGAGCAGTTCTTC. This gives the protein CASSYSTGGPNNEQFF.

This chain connects TRBV6-5 to TRBJ2-7; tentatively, D is TRBD1 (6 bases). Germline V gene lookup returns CDR1 MNHEY and CDR2 SVGAGI. The CDR3 loop spans 15 amino acids. V shed 3 bases and J shed 0 bases, with 12 bases lying between them. The CDR3, as DNA: TGTGCCAGCAGTTATGCAGGGGACCCCTCCTACGAGCAGTACTTC. Amino acid sequence: CASSYAGDPSYEQYF.

This chain links TRBV6-5 with TRBJ1-2; 10 nucleotides match TRBD1. The CDR3 has 16 residues. Germline loops: CDR1 MNHEY, CDR2 SVGAGI. The ends lost 0 bases at V and 6 bases at J; junction bases unmatched: 7. This chain's CDR3 is CASSYSPGQGKNGYTF. The DNA of the CDR3 is TGTGCCAGCAGTTACTCTCCGGGACAGGGGAAAAATGGCTACACCTTC.

The rearrangement joins TRBV6-5 to TRBJ2-7; 7 nucleotides match TRBD1. The ends lost 6 bases at V and 7 bases at J; junction bases unmatched: 12. Germline V CDR1 and CDR2: MNHEY, SVGAGI. The CDR3 runs 14 residues. The CDR3 loop is CASSLDRASREQYF. The CDR3 DNA reads TGTGCCAGCAGCCTTGACAGGGCGTCGAGGGAGCAGTACTTC.

V gene TRBV14 combines with J gene TRBJ2-7; the D is unclear. The CDR3 contains 14 residues. The germline V gene encodes CDR1 SGHDN and CDR2 FVKESK. V lost 3 bases and J 0 bases, leaving 9 bases between the germline ends. CDR3 sequence (DNA): TGTGCCAGCAGCCACTTTGTTAGCTCCTACGAGCAGTACTTC. Translated: CASSHFVSSYEQYF.

The chain has TRBV5-6 and TRBJ1-1; D is possibly TRBD1 (6 bases). V gave up 0 bases and J gave up 0 bases, with 12 bases separating them. There are 16 residues in the CDR3. Germline V lookup: CDR1 SGHDT, CDR2 YYEEEE. This chain's CDR3 is CASSLAGRGVNTEAFF. CDR3 nucleotide sequence: TGTGCCAGCAGCTTGGCCGGGAGGGGGGTGAACACTGAAGCTTTCTTT. Filled out from reference TRBV5-6 and TRBJ1-1, the complete variable domain reads DAGVTQSPTHLIKTRGQQVTLRCSPKSGHDTVSWYQQALGQGPQFIFQYYEEEERQRGNFPDRFSGHQFPNYSSELNVNALLLGDSALYLCASSLAGRGVNTEAFFGQGTRLTVV.

This chain connects TRBV11-3 to TRBJ2-3; 14 bases agree with TRBD2. The junction had 5 bases not matched to a gene; V was cut back by 5 bases and J by 4 bases. Germline CDR1 reads SGHNT; CDR2 reads YENEEA. The CDR3 is 16 residues long. CDR3 coding DNA: TGTGCCAGCAGCGTGACTAGCGGGGGGGGCCCAGATACGCAGTATTTT. This encodes CASSVTSGGGPDTQYF. The complete variable domain, with remaining parts taken from reference TRBV11-3 and TRBJ2-3, reads EAGVVQSPRYKIIEKKQPVAFWCNPISGHNTLYWYLQNLGQGPELLIRYENEEAVDDSQLPKDRFSAERLKGVDSTLKIQPAELGDSAVYLCASSVTSGGGPDTQYFGPGTRLTVL.

This chain links TRBV19 with TRBJ1-1; D unclear. CDR1 is LNHDA, CDR2 SQIVND, per germline (reference sequence). V was pared by 4 bases and J by 2 bases, with 11 bases between. CDR3 size: 14 residues. This CDR3 is CASSTFERNTEAFF. The CDR3 DNA sequence: TGTGCCAGTAGTACCTTTGAGAGAAACACTGAAGCTTTCTTT.

The chain carries TRBV7-2 and TRBJ2-5; perhaps TRBD2 as D (6 bases). The CDR3 extends over 12 amino acids. Germline V gene data show CDR1 as SGHTA and CDR2 as FQGNSA. The V gene lost 5 bases and the J gene lost 9 bases, with 13 bases spanning the gap. Here the CDR3 reads CASSAGFGAQYF. The CDR3 DNA reads TGTGCCAGCAGCGCGGGATTTGGGGCCCAGTACTTC.

The chain uses TRBV19 and TRBJ2-5, with a tentative D call TRBD2 (6 bases). The V and J ends lost 5 bases and 4 bases respectively, with 17 bases between them. The germline gives CDR1 LNHDA, CDR2 SQIVND (reference sequence). The CDR3 contains 15 residues. This CDR3 reads CASSPISPGGETQYF. The CDR3 nucleotides are TGTGCCAGTAGTCCCATATCCCCCGGGGGAGAGACCCAGTACTTC.

The genes are TRBV18 and TRBJ2-5, with 9 bases that match TRBD1. V lost 3 bases, J lost 2 bases, and 7 bases stayed unmatched. There are 16 residues in the CDR3. CDR1 and CDR2 (germline): KGHSH, LQKENI. CDR3 protein: CASSPSGQGGQETQYF. CDR3 in DNA: TGTGCCAGCTCACCCTCGGGACAGGGAGGACAAGAGACCCAGTACTTC.

The V gene is TRBV2, the J gene TRBJ1-1; D is unclear. The length of the CDR3 is 12 residues. Per the germline V gene, CDR1 is SNHLY and CDR2 is FYNNEI. V was pared by 7 bases and J by 4 bases, with 10 bases between. The chain's CDR3 is CASMTTGTEAFF. DNA of the CDR3: TGTGCCAGCATGACGACGGGCACTGAAGCTTTCTTT.

This rearrangement joins TRBV7-9 to TRBJ2-7; D is ambiguous. Deletions cut 4 bases from V and 2 bases from J, with 9 bases between. The CDR3 sequence is 13 residues long. Germline V gene lookup returns CDR1 SEHNR and CDR2 FQNEAQ (reference sequence). Here the CDR3 DNA reads TGTGCCAGCAGCTCAGAATACACCTACGAGCAGTACTTC. Amino acid sequence: CASSSEYTYEQYF. Based on the CDR3 plus reference TRBV7-9 and TRBJ2-7, the full variable domain is DTGVSQNPRHKITKRGQNVTFRCDPISEHNRLYWYRQTLGQGPEFLTYFQNEAQLEKSRLLSDRFSAERPKGSFSTLEIQRTEQGDSAMYLCASSSEYTYEQYFGPGTRLTVT.